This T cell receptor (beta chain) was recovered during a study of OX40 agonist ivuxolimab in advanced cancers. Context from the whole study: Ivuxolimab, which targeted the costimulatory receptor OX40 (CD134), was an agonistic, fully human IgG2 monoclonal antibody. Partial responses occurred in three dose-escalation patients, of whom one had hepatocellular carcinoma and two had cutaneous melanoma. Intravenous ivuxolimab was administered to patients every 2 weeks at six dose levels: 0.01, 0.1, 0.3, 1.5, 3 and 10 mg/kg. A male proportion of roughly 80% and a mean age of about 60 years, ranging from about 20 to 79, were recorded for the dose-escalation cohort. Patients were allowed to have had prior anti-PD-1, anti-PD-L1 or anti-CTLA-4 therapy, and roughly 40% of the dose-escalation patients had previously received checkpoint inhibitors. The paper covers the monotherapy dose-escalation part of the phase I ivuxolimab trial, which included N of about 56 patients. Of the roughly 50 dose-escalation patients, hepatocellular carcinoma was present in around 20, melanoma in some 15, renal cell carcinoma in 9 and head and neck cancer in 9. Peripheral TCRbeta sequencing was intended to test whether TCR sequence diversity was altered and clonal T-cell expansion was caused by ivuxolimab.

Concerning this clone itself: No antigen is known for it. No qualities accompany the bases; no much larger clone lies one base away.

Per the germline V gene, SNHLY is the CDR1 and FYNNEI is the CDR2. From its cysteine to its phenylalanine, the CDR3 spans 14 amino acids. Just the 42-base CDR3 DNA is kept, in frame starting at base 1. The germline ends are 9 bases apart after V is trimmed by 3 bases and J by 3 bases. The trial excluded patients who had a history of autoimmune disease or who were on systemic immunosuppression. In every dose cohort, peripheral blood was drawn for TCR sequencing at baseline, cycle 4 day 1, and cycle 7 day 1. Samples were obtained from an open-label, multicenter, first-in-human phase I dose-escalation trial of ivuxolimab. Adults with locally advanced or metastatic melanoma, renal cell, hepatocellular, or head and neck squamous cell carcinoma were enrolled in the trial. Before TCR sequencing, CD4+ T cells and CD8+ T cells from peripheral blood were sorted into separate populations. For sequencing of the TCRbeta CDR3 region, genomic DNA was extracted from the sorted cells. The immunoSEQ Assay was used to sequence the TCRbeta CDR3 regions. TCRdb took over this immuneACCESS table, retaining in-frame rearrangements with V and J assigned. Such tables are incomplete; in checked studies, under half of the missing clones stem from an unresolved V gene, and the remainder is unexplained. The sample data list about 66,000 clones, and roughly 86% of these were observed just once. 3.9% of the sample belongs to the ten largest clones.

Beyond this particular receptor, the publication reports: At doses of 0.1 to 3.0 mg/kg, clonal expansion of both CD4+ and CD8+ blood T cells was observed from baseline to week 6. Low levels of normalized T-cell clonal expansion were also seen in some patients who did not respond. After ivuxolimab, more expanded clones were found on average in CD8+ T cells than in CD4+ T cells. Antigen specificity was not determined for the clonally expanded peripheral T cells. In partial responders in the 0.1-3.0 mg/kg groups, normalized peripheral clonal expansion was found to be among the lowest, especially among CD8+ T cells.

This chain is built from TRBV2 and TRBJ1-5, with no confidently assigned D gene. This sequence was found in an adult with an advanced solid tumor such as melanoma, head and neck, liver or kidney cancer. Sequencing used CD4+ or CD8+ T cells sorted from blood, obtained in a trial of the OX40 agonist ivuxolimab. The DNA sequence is TGTGCCAGCAGTGACGCAGGCACCAATCAGCCCCAGCATTTT. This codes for CASSDAGTNQPQHF. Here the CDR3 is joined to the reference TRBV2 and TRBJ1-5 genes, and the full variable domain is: EPEVTQTPSHQVTQMGQEVILRCVPISNHLYFYWYRQILGQKVEFLVSFYNNEISEKSEIFDDQFSVERPDGSNFTLKIRSTKLEDSAMYFCASSDAGTNQPQHFGDGTRLSIL.